Below, 21 T cell receptor beta chains from the same sample are listed, as sequenced in a study of a mutant IDH1 vaccine in newly diagnosed glioma. TCRdb keeps only in-frame clones here, not all; method: immunoSEQ multiplex PCR. In the table there are tens of thousands of clones, around 80% of which are singletons. Their specific antigens are unknown. This sample's time point: week 35, safety follow-up. Vaccination comprised doses that each held 300 ug of mutant IDH1 20-mer peptide, plus topical imiquimod. Here the sequenced sample was PBMCs, taken from a glioma patient whose treatment included an IDH1 peptide vaccine. The source of these receptors is a man between 25 and 39 years old with glioma.

The count of this clone is one. The chain is built from TRBV28 and TRBJ1-3; D remains unclear. Trimming pared 3 bases from V and 0 bases from J, leaving 15 bases between. CDR3 length: 17 amino acids. CDR1 MDHEN and CDR2 SYDVKM come from the germline V gene. The CDR3 sequence: CASSFWRSTRSGNTIYF. DNA for the CDR3: TGTGCCAGCAGTTTTTGGCGGAGTACTCGCTCTGGAAACACCATATATTTT.

The genes are TRBV19 and TRBJ2-2; TRBD2 matches 7 bases. Per the germline V gene, CDR1 is LNHDA and CDR2 is SQIVND (reference sequence). V was clipped by 2 bases and J by 4 bases; unmatched bases: 7. The CDR3 consists of 16 residues. For the CDR3, the DNA is TGTGCCAGTAGTATACGGACTAGTATTGGCACCGGGGAGCTGTTTTTT. Its protein product is CASSIRTSIGTGELFF.

The rearrangement links TRBV11-2 to TRBJ2-3, with TRBD1 matching 8 bases. V was clipped by 0 bases and J by 2 bases; unmatched bases: 4. The CDR3 is 16 residues long. Germline V lookup: CDR1 SGHAT, CDR2 FQNNGV. CDR3 in amino acids: CASSLDTTGVTDTQYF. Written as DNA, the CDR3 is TGTGCCAGCAGCTTAGACACGACAGGGGTCACAGATACGCAGTATTTT.

J is TRBJ1-2 and V is TRBV7-9; 7 bases fit TRBD1. After removal of 3 bases from V and 3 bases from J, the junction contained 7 bases not matched to a gene. The CDR3 has 15 amino acids. The germline V gene encodes CDR1 SEHNR and CDR2 FQNEAQ (reference sequence). The CDR3 is CASSFQQGWDYGYTF. The CDR3 DNA reads TGTGCCAGCAGCTTCCAACAGGGGTGGGACTATGGCTACACCTTC.

J is TRBJ1-3 and V is TRBV5-6, with D perhaps TRBD1 (5 bases). Trimming took 1 base from V and 0 from J, leaving 11 bases between them. Germline assignment: CDR1 SGHDT and CDR2 YYEEEE. CDR3 length equals 16 residues. The CDR3 loop reads CASSLRDGYSGNTIYF. The CDR3 bases are TGTGCCAGCAGCTTGAGGGACGGCTACTCTGGAAACACCATATATTTT. The variable domain in full, completed from reference TRBV5-6 and TRBJ1-3, reads DAGVTQSPTHLIKTRGQQVTLRCSPKSGHDTVSWYQQALGQGPQFIFQYYEEEERQRGNFPDRFSGHQFPNYSSELNVNALLLGDSALYLCASSLRDGYSGNTIYFGEGSWLTVV.

V and J are TRBV11-2 and TRBJ2-7; D possibly corresponds to TRBD1 (6 bases). Germline CDR1 and CDR2: SGHAT and FQNNGV. The CDR3 sequence is 16 residues long. The germline V and J ends were trimmed by 1 base and 5 bases, with 18 bases remaining between them. CDR3 in amino acids: CASSLVLQGVSNEQYF. In DNA form, the CDR3 reads TGTGCCAGCAGCTTAGTCCTACAGGGAGTCAGCAACGAGCAGTACTTC.

The rearrangement uses TRBV5-1 and TRBJ2-3; 7 positions agree with TRBD1. After removal of 7 bases from V and 2 bases from J, the junction contained 10 bases not matched to a gene. The germline V gene encodes CDR1 SGHRS and CDR2 YFSETQ. The CDR3 has 15 residues. The DNA of the CDR3 is TGCGCCAGCCGACATGGGGACAGAAACACAGATACGCAGTATTTT. This gives the protein CASRHGDRNTDTQYF.

A few counts support this clone. The CDR3 spells CASRRDSFNTEAFF. The DNA for the CDR3 is TGTGCCAGCCGACGGGACAGCTTCAACACTGAAGCTTTCTTT. This chain uses TRBV2 with TRBJ1-1; 7 nucleotides match TRBD1. Germline loops: CDR1 SNHLY, CDR2 FYNNEI. The CDR3 runs to 14 residues. V lost 8 bases and J lost 2; bases outside the gene matches: 8.

In this sample, this clone turned up once. This rearrangement joins TRBV5-1 to TRBJ1-2; 7 nucleotides align to TRBD1. CDR1 and CDR2 (germline): SGHRS, YFSETQ. The CDR3 is 14 residues long. J gave up 4 bases and V 3 bases, and 6 bases lay outside the gene matches. The CDR3 is CASSWNRDSYGYTF. DNA for the CDR3: TGCGCCAGCAGCTGGAACCGGGACAGCTATGGCTACACCTTC.

In this sample, this clone turned up once. The gene calls are TRBV5-5 and TRBJ2-2; D remains ambiguous. Trimming took 1 base from V and 2 from J, leaving 0 bases between them. There are 12 residues in the CDR3. Germline CDR1 and CDR2: SGHKS and YYEKEE (reference sequence). The CDR3 nucleotides read TGTGCCAGCAGCTTGAACACCGGGGAGCTGTTTTTT. Its protein product is CASSLNTGELFF. Using reference TRBV5-5 and TRBJ2-2 for the parts outside the CDR3, the full variable domain is DAGVTQSPTHLIKTRGQQVTLRCSPISGHKSVSWYQQVLGQGPQFIFQYYEKEERGRGNFPDRFSARQFPNYSSELNVNALLLGDSALYLCASSLNTGELFFGEGSRLTVL.

The rearrangement uses TRBV19 and TRBJ1-1, with D possibly TRBD1 on 5 matching bases. The germline V gene has CDR1 LNHDA and CDR2 SQIVND (reference sequence). The CDR3 length is 12 residues. The V gene lost 6 bases and the J gene lost 4 bases, with 9 bases spanning the gap. CDR3 in DNA: TGTGCCAGTAGGTGGGGGGGCACTGAAGCTTTCTTT. Amino acids: CASRWGGTEAFF.

This chain connects TRBV27 to TRBJ1-4, with D possibly TRBD1 on 6 matching bases. CDR3 length equals 15 residues. The V end lost 6 bases, the J end lost 8 bases, and 19 bases lay between the germline ends. The germline CDR1 and CDR2 sequences are MNHEY and SMNVEV (reference sequence). CDR3 sequence reads: CASRNGGLFSEKLFF. The CDR3 DNA is TGTGCCAGCAGGAACGGGGGGCTTTTTTCCGAAAAACTGTTTTTT. The full variable domain, in which reference TRBV27 and TRBJ1-4 provide the parts outside the CDR3, is EAQVTQNPRYLITVTGKKLTVTCSQNMNHEYMSWYRQDPGLGLRQIYYSMNVEVTDKGDVPEGYKVSRKEKRNFPLILESPSPNQTSLYFCASRNGGLFSEKLFFGSGTQLSVL.

V and J are TRBV9 and TRBJ2-5; tentatively, D is TRBD2 (5 bases). The CDR3 contains 13 residues. V was trimmed by 0 bases and J by 5 bases, leaving 8 bases between them. Germline V gives CDR1 SGDLS, CDR2 YYNGEE. This CDR3 is CASSVATGETQYF. The DNA of the CDR3 is TGTGCCAGCAGCGTAGCTACGGGGGAGACCCAGTACTTC.

The genes are TRBV19 and TRBJ1-6, with TRBD1 matching 8 bases. The germline V gene encodes CDR1 LNHDA and CDR2 SQIVND (reference sequence). The CDR3 covers 14 residues. V lost 4 bases to trimming and J lost 9 bases; unmatched junction nucleotides: 5. The DNA of the CDR3 is TGTGCCAGTAGTACTGACAGGGGTTCTTCACCCCTCCACTTT. As protein: CASSTDRGSSPLHF.

V usage is TRBV7-9 and J usage is TRBJ1-4, with TRBD1 as a possible D gene (6 bases). Between the trimmed V and J ends, which lost 3 bases and 8 bases, there was a span of 16 bases. Germline assignment: CDR1 SEHNR and CDR2 FQNEAQ (reference sequence). The CDR3 contains 15 residues. The CDR3 coding sequence is TGTGCCAGCAGCTTGGCCAACAGGGTAGGGGAAAAACTGTTTTTT. Amino acids: CASSLANRVGEKLFF.

The V call is TRBV10-1, the J call TRBJ2-1; the D gene is possibly TRBD1 (7 bases). The CDR3 has 15 residues. Germline assignment: CDR1 WNHNN and CDR2 SYGVQD (reference sequence). V lost 4 bases to trimming and J lost 7 bases, with 17 bases between them. The CDR3 sequence is CASSARQGGVNEQFF. CDR3 bases: TGCGCCAGCAGTGCTAGACAGGGAGGTGTGAATGAGCAGTTCTTC.

The chain joins TRBV19 to TRBJ2-5; no clear D. Germline lookup yields CDR1 LNHDA and CDR2 SQIVND (reference sequence). The CDR3 spans 13 residues. Trimming cost V 2 bases and J 3 bases, with 7 bases left between them. The CDR3 reads CASSIWGEETQYF. The CDR3 DNA reads TGTGCCAGTAGTATATGGGGTGAAGAGACCCAGTACTTC.

The chain joins TRBV29-1 to TRBJ2-1, with 13 bases lining up with TRBD2. This CDR3 spans 15 amino acids. The germline V gene has CDR1 SQVTM and CDR2 ANQGSEA. The V segment lost 6 bases and the J segment 5 bases; nucleotides outside the gene matches: 7. The CDR3 DNA reads as TGCAGCGTCACCGAACTAGCGGGGGGGCACAATGAGCAGTTCTTC. It specifies CSVTELAGGHNEQFF.

The chain has TRBV5-1 and TRBJ2-7; D might be TRBD2 (6 bases). With 2 bases removed from V and 5 bases from J, the gap between germline ends came to 14 bases. The CDR3 totals 14 residues. Germline V gene data show CDR1 as SGHRS and CDR2 as YFSETQ. Here the CDR3 DNA reads TGCGCCAGCAGCTTCTATAGCGGTGGCGACGAGCAGTACTTC. As protein: CASSFYSGGDEQYF.

The chain uses TRBV18 and TRBJ2-7; the D gene is possibly TRBD1 (5 bases). The ends were cut back, 4 bases at V and 3 bases at J, with 13 bases in the middle. This CDR3 has 14 amino acids. Germline V gene data show CDR1 as KGHSH and CDR2 as LQKENI. The DNA of the CDR3 is TGTGCCAGCTCACTTCACCCGGACAACTACGAGCAGTACTTC. Amino acids: CASSLHPDNYEQYF.

The V and J genes are TRBV6-1 and TRBJ2-7; TRBD1 aligns across 11 bases. In germline, CDR1 is MNHNS, CDR2 SASEGT. V was clipped by 3 bases and J by 0 bases; unmatched bases: 4. This CDR3 is 16 amino acids long. The chain's CDR3 is CASSDRTGGLSYEQYF. DNA for the CDR3: TGTGCCAGCAGTGATCGGACAGGGGGCCTCTCCTACGAGCAGTACTTC.